This T cell receptor (beta chain) was sequenced in a study of T cells in Graves' hyperthyroidism and ophthalmopathy. Germline lookup yields CDR1 DFQATT and CDR2 SNEGSKA (reference sequence). Trimming at V came to 7 bases and at J to 7 bases, leaving 6 bases not matched to a gene. The CDR3 has 12 amino acids. This clonotype was counted only a few times. TCR beta CDR3 regions were amplified from RNA transcripts. Initially, a first-round RT-PCR of the TCR CDR3 employed the HTBI primer set. TCRdb independently ran MiXCR on the multiplex PCR reads; one entry per CDR3 protein. The table records nearly 600,000 distinct CDR3 sequences, 14% of them present only once.

The sample comprised blood. The receptor comes from a woman in her twenties or thirties with Graves' hyperthyroidism that later progressed to Graves' ophthalmopathy. The gene calls are TRBV20-1 and TRBJ1-5, with 8 bases fitting TRBD1. The CDR3 nucleotides read TGCAGTGTCTCGGACAGGGAACAGCCCCAGCATTTT. This translates into CSVSDREQPQHF.